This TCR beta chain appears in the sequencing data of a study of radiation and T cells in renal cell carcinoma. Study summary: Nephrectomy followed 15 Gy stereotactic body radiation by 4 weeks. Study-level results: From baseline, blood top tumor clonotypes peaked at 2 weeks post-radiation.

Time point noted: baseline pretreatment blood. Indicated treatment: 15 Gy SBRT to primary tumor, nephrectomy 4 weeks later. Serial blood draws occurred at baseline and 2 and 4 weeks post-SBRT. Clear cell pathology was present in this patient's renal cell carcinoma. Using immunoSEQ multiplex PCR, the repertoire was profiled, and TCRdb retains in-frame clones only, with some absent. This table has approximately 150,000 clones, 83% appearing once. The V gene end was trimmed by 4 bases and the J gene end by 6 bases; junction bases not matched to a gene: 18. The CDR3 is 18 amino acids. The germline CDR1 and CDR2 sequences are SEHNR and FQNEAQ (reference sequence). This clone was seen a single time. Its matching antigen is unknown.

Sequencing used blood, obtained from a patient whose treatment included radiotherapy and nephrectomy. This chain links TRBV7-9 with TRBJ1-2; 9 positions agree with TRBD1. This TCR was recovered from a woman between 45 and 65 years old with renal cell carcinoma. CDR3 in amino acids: CASSSRPGTGFLTNGYTF. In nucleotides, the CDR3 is TGTGCCAGCAGCTCGCGTCCCGGGACAGGGTTCCTGACGAATGGCTACACCTTC.